This paragraph reports one T cell receptor beta chain. As yet, its antigen is unknown. This entry is derived from a study of glioma-infiltrating T cells. General study points: Patients with low tissue-blood divergence carried a signature set of shared blood CDR3 motifs.

TCR alpha and beta CDR3 regions were amplified from RNA using iRepertoire nested multiplex PCR. TCRdb analysed the multiplex PCR reads with MiXCR anew, one entry per CDR3 protein. The table records more than 300,000 distinct CDR3 sequences, 41% of them present only once. Germline V gene data show CDR1 as MNHEY and CDR2 as SMNVEV (reference sequence). The CDR3 length is 14 residues. With V trimmed by 2 bases and J by 5 bases, 5 bases remained unmatched. Sequencing was performed on glioma tissue, nonneoplastic brain tissue, or PBMCs (not recorded which). The genes are TRBV27 and TRBJ2-7; TRBD1 aligns across 8 bases. The receptor's source is a human donor with low-grade glioma or glioblastoma, undergoing nonglioma brain surgery, or in good health (not recorded which). The CDR3 DNA reads TGTGCCAGCAGTTTAATGCAGGGGGCTGACGAGCAGTACTTC. Its translation: CASSLMQGADEQYF.